The clone carrying this T cell receptor (beta chain) was observed many times. With only one base between it and a far larger clone, this is likely a read error. The germline V gene has CDR1 LGHNA and CDR2 YSLEER. The CDR3 totals 17 residues. V was pared by 0 bases and J by 7 bases, with 22 bases between. Primers targeting TRAV and TRBV primed first-strand cDNA, covering alpha and beta chains. The authors ran around 18 PCR cycles to amplify TCRs with a constant-region primer and V-primer adapter. Isolated mRNA underwent amplification via in vitro transcription. A single record per CDR3 protein comes from TCRdb applying MiXCR to the reads. This table holds roughly 56,000 distinct CDR3 sequences, 23% found once. Documented time point: after trial treatment. Treatment here: LDRT plus nivolumab, ipilimumab, low-dose cyclophosphamide and aspirin (RACIN trial). The record originates from a study of low-dose radiotherapy and immunotherapy resistance in tumors. Overall study context: In Cohort 2, 1 Gy per fraction was delivered every two weeks, for a total of 13 Gy over 26 weeks. Aspirin 300 mg was given orally each day for four cycles from cycle 1 day 1.

The chain is built from TRBV4-3 and TRBJ2-7; D perhaps matches TRBD1 (6 bases). The origin of this receptor is a male donor with prostate cancer. The input for sequencing was PBMCs, taken after low-dose radiotherapy plus immunotherapy. CDR3 in DNA: TGCGCCAGCAGCCAAGAGCAGGGGTTTGGGACCTACAATGAGCAGTACTTC. Its translation is CASSQEQGFGTYNEQYF.